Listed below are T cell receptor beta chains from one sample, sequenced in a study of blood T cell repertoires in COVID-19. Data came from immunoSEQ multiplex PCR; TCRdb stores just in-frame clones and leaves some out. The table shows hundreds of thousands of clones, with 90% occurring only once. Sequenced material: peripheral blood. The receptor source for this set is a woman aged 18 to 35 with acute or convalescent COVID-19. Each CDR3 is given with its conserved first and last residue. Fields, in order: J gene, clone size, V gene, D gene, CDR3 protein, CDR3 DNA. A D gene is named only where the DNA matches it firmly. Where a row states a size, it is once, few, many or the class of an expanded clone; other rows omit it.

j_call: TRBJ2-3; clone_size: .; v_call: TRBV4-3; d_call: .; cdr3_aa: CASSQRGTGPIAASTDTQYF; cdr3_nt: TGCGCCAGCAGCCAAAGGGGGACCGGGCCCATCGCCGCTAGCACAGATACGCAGTATTTT
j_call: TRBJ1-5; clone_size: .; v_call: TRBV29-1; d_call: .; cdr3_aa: CSVVDFPNEDQPQHF; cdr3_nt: TGCAGCGTTGTGGATTTTCCAAATGAGGATCAGCCCCAGCATTTT
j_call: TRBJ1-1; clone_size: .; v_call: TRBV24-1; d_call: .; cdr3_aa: CATRGQLGTEAFF; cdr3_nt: TGTGCCACCAGAGGACAATTAGGTACTGAAGCTTTCTTT
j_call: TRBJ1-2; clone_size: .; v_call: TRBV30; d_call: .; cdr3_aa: CAWLASSGYGYTF; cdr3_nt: TGTGCCTGGTTGGCAAGTTCGGGCTATGGCTACACCTTC
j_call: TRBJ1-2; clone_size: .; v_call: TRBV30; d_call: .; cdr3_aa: CAWNQGTTTYGCTF; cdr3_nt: TGTGCCTGGAATCAGGGGACAACTACCTATGGTTGCACCTTC
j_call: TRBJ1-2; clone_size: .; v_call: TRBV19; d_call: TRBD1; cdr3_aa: CASGQGAKGYTF; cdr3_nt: TGTGCCAGTGGCCAGGGGGCAAAGGGCTACACCTTC
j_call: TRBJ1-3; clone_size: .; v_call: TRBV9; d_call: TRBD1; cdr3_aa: CASSVRLPGQGSTGYF; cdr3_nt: TGTGCCAGCAGCGTACGATTACCGGGACAGGGAAGCACCGGATATTTT
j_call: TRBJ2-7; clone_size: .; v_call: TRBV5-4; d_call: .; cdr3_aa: CASSFDWYEQYF; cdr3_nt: TGTGCCAGCAGTTTTGACTGGTACGAGCAGTACTTC
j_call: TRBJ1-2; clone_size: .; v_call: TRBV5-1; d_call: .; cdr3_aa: CASSSRAGAVTNYGYTF; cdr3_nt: TGCGCCAGCAGCTCGCGGGCAGGGGCCGTCACTAACTATGGCTACACCTTC
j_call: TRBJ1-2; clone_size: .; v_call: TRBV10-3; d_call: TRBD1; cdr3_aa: CAISGTGSGSYGYTF; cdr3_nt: TGTGCCATCAGTGGGACAGGGTCGGGGTCCTATGGCTACACCTTC
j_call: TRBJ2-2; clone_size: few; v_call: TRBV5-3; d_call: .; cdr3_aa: CARRPEAMRTNTGELFF; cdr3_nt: TGTGCCAGAAGACCGGAAGCGATGCGGACTAACACCGGGGAGCTGTTTTTT
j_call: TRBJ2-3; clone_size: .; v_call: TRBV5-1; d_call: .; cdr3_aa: CASSLDPEDTQYF; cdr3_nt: TGCGCCAGCAGCTTGGATCCGGAGGATACGCAGTATTTT
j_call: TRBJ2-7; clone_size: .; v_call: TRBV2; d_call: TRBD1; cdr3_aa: CASSASWDRGNEQYF; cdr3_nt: TGTGCCAGCAGTGCCAGCTGGGACAGGGGTAACGAGCAGTACTTC
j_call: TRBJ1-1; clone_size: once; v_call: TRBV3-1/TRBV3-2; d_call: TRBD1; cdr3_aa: CASSQDRGTGIVNTEAFF; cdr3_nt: TGTGCCAGCAGCCAAGATCGAGGGACAGGGATCGTGAACACTGAAGCTTTCTTT
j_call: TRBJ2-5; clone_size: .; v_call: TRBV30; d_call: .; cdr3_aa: CAWRPLVRETQYF; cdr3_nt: TGTGCCTGGAGACCACTAGTACGCGAGACCCAGTACTTC
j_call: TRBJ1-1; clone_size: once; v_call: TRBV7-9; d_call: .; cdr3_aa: CASSLPGVNTEAFF; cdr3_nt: TGTGCCAGCAGCTTACCAGGGGTGAACACTGAAGCTTTCTTT
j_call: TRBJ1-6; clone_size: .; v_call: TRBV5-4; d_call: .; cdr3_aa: CASSLDVQISSYNSPLHF; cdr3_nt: TGTGCCAGCAGCTTGGATGTTCAGATCAGCTCCTATAATTCACCCCTCCACTTT
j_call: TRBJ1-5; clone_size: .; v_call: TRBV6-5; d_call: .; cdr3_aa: CASLLRRDQPQHF; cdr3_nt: TGTGCCAGCCTTCTTAGAAGAGATCAGCCCCAGCATTTT
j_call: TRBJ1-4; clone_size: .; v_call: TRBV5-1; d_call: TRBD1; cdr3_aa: CASSTSIGQGGITNEKLFF; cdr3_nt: TGCGCCAGCAGCACCTCCATTGGACAGGGAGGCATCACTAATGAAAAACTGTTTTTT
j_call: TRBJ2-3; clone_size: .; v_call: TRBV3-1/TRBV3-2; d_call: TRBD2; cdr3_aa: CASSRGGYTQYF; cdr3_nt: TGTGCCAGCAGCCGGGGGGGGTATACGCAGTATTTT
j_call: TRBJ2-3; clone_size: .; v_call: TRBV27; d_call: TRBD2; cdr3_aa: CASSPQAGGWDTQYF; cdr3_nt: TGTGCCAGCAGTCCCCAAGCGGGGGGGTGGGATACGCAGTATTTT
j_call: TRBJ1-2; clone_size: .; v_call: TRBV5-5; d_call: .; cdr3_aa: CASSELLRGGDGYTF; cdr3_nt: TGTGCCAGCAGCGAATTATTACGGGGGGGCGATGGCTACACCTTC
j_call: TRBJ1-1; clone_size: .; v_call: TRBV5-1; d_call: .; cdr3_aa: CASSLDQATNTEAFF; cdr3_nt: TGCGCCAGCAGCTTGGACCAGGCGACAAACACTGAAGCTTTCTTT
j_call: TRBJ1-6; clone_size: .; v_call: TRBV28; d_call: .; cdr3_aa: CASSSRDNYNSPLHF; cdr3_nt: TGTGCCAGCAGTTCCCGGGACAATTATAATTCACCCCTCCACTTT
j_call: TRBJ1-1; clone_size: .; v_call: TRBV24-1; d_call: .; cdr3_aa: CATMGGANTEAFF; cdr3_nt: TGTGCCACCATGGGGGGTGCGAACACTGAAGCTTTCTTT
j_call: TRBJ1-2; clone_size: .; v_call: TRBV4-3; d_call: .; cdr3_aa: CASSPLRGDGLSYGYTF; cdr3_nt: TGCGCCAGCAGCCCCCTCCGGGGGGACGGACTTTCCTATGGCTACACCTTC
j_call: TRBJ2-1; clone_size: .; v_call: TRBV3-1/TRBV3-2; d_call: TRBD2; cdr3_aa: CASSRFTSGAENEQFF; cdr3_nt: TGTGCCAGCAGCCGCTTTACTAGCGGGGCCGAGAATGAGCAGTTCTTC
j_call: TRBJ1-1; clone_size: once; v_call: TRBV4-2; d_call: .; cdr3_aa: CASSQAPGEMNTEAFF; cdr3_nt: TGTGCCAGCAGCCAAGCCCCGGGGGAAATGAACACTGAAGCTTTCTTT
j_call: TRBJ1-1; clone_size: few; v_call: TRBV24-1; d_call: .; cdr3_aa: CATSESIEGEAFF; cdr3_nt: TGTGCCACCAGTGAATCTATAGAGGGCGAAGCTTTCTTT
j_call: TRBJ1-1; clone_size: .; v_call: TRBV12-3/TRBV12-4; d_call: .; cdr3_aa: CASSLYPRGGAFF; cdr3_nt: TGTGCCAGCAGTTTATACCCCCGAGGAGGAGCTTTCTTT
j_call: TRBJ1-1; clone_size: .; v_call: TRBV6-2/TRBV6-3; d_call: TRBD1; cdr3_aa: CASSRDREVTEAFF; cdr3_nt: TGTGCCAGCAGCCGGGACAGGGAAGTGACTGAAGCTTTCTTT
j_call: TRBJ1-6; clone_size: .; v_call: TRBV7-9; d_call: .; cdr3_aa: CASSSSGARSYNSPLHF; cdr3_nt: TGTGCCAGCAGCAGCTCAGGGGCGCGTTCCTATAATTCACCCCTCCACTTT
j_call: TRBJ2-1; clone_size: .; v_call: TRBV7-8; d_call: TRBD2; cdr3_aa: CASSFSLAGSYNEQFF; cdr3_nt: TGTGCCAGCAGCTTTAGCCTAGCGGGATCCTACAATGAGCAGTTCTTC
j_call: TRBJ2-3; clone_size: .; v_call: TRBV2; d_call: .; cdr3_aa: CASSEYSTDTQYF; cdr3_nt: TGTGCCAGCAGTGAGTACTCCACAGATACGCAGTATTTT
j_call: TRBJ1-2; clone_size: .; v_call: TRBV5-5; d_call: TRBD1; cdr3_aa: CASGESGQGFGYTF; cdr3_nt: TGTGCCAGCGGTGAAAGTGGACAGGGGTTTGGCTACACCTTC
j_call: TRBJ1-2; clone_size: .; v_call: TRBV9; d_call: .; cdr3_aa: CASSGTRHFYGYTF; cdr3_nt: TGTGCCAGCAGCGGCACCCGACACTTCTATGGCTACACCTTC
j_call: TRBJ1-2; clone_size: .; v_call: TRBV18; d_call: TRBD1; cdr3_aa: CASSPRTGEAYGYTF; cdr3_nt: TGTGCCAGCTCACCTCGGACAGGGGAGGCCTATGGCTACACCTTC
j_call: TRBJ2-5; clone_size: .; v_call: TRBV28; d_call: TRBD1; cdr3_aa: CASSLTDRGETQYF; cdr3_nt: TGTGCCAGCAGTTTAACGGACAGGGGAGAGACCCAGTACTTC
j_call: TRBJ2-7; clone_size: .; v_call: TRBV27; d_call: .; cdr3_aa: CASSLGFIDSPYEQYF; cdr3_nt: TGTGCCAGCAGTTTAGGTTTTATAGACAGTCCCTACGAGCAGTACTTC
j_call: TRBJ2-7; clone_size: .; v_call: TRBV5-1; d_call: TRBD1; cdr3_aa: CASSLAIDRESDEQYF; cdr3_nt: TGCGCCAGCAGCTTGGCCATAGACAGGGAATCCGACGAGCAGTACTTC
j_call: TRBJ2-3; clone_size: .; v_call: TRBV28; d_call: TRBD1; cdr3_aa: CASNNWGQGTGNTQYF; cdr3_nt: TGTGCCAGCAACAACTGGGGACAGGGCACAGGTAACACGCAGTATTTT
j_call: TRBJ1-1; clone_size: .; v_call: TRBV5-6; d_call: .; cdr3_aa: CASSYRVHEAFF; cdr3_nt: TGTGCCAGCAGCTACAGGGTGCATGAAGCTTTCTTT
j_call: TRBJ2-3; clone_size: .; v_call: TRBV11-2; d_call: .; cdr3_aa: CASSPGGYTQYF; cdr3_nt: TGTGCCAGCAGCCCTGGGGGGTATACGCAGTATTTT
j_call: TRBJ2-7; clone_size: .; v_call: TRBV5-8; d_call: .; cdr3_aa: CASSLGRVYEQYF; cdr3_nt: TGTGCCAGCAGCTTGGGGAGGGTCTACGAGCAGTACTTC
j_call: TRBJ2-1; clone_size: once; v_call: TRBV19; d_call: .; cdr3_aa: CASSMAVAGVSYNEQFF; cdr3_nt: TGTGCCAGTAGTATGGCCGTGGCAGGGGTATCCTACAATGAGCAGTTCTTC
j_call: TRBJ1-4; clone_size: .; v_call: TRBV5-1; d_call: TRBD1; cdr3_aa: CASSFETGGVGKSNEKLFF; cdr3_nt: TGCGCCAGCAGCTTCGAGACAGGGGGCGTAGGAAAATCTAATGAAAAACTGTTTTTT
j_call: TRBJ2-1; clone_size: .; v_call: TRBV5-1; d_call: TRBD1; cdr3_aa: CASSLGQGAFNEQFF; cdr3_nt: TGCGCCAGCAGCTTGGGCCAGGGGGCGTTCAATGAGCAGTTCTTC
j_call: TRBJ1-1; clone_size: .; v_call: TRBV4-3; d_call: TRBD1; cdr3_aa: CASSQDQGQEAFF; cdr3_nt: TGCGCCAGCAGCCAAGATCAGGGACAGGAAGCTTTCTTT
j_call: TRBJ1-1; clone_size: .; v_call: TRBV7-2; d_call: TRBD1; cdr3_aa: CASSLGGRGQGTEAFF; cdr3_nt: TGTGCCAGCAGCTTAGGAGGCAGGGGGCAAGGAACTGAAGCTTTCTTT
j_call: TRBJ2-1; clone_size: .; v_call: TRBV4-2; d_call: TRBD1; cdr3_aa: CASSQEGQADRGQFF; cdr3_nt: TGTGCCAGCAGCCAAGAAGGACAGGCCGACAGGGGGCAGTTCTTC
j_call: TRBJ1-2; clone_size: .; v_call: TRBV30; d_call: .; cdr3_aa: CAWSKGAGYTF; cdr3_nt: TGTGCCTGGAGTAAAGGGGCTGGCTACACCTTC
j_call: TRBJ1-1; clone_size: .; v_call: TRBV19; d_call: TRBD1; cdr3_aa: CASRGQGGTEAFF; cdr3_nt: TGTGCCAGTAGGGGACAGGGGGGCACTGAAGCTTTCTTT
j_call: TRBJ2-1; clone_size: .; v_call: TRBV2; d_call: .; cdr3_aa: CASSGGRMRDNEQFF; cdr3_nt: TGTGCCAGCAGTGGTGGTCGAATGAGGGACAATGAGCAGTTCTTC
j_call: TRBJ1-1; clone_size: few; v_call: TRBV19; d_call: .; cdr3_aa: CASSFPGWGNTEAFF; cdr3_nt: TGTGCCAGTAGTTTTCCGGGGTGGGGGAACACTGAAGCTTTCTTT